The 15 T cell receptor beta chains given below trace back to one sample, sequenced in a study of T-cell memory formation after mild COVID-19. TCRdb independently ran MiXCR on the 5' RACE reads; one entry per CDR3 protein. The sample has 300,000 to 400,000 distinct CDR3 sequences; around 27% are singletons. Sequenced sample: PBMCs or a T cell subset sorted from them (not recorded which). The receptors originated from an adult woman who had mild COVID-19 (a few samples of this study predate the infection). Cell type and time point are not known.

This clonotype was observed a handful of times. The rearrangement joins TRBV7-3 to TRBJ2-3; D tentatively reads TRBD1 or TRBD2 (5 bases each). This CDR3 is built from 13 residues. The V end lost 1 base, the J end lost 11 bases, and 13 bases lay between the germline ends. Per the germline V gene, CDR1 is SGHTA and CDR2 is FQGTGA. CDR3 sequence: CASSLRDQQGQYF. The DNA of the CDR3 is TGTGCCAGCAGCTTAAGGGACCAGCAGGGGCAGTATTTT. The full variable domain, rest sourced from reference TRBV7-3 and TRBJ2-3, is GAGVSQTPSNKVTEKGKYVELRCDPISGHTALYWYRQSLGQGPEFLIYFQGTGAADDSGLPNDRFFAVRPEGSVSTLKIQRTERGDSAVYLCASSLRDQQGQYFGPGTRLTVL.

This rearrangement joins TRBV12-3 or TRBV12-4 to TRBJ1-3; 7 positions match TRBD1. There are 15 residues in the CDR3. The V gene end was trimmed by 10 bases and the J gene end by 5 bases; junction bases not matched to a gene: 14. The CDR3 loop is CATSAPQGSRNTIYF. Written as DNA, the CDR3 is TGTGCCACCAGCGCCCCACAGGGGAGTAGAAACACCATATATTTT.

The chain is built from TRBV7-2 and TRBJ2-3; D gene uncertain. This CDR3 spans 13 amino acids. Trimming took off 3 bases at V and 3 bases at J, with 7 bases between the two ends. Germline CDR1 reads SGHTA; CDR2 reads FQGNSA. This CDR3 reads CASSLQVTDTQYF. The CDR3 DNA reads TGTGCCAGCAGCTTGCAGGTGACAGATACGCAGTATTTT.

V usage is TRBV2 and J usage is TRBJ1-2; 10 positions match TRBD1. CDR3 length equals 15 residues. V was clipped by 2 bases and J by 7 bases; unmatched bases: 7. CDR1 SNHLY and CDR2 FYNNEI come from the germline V gene. The CDR3: CASSEQWDRGVGYTF. CDR3 DNA: TGTGCCAGCAGTGAACAATGGGACAGGGGTGTTGGCTACACCTTC.

The CDR3 sequence is CASSGAGLHSYNEQFF. CDR3 DNA sequence: TGTGCCAGCAGTGGAGCGGGACTCCACTCCTACAATGAGCAGTTCTTC. The V and J genes are TRBV25-1 and TRBJ2-1; 7 bases match TRBD2. Germline loops: CDR1 MGHDK, CDR2 SYGVNS. This CDR3 comprises 16 residues. V shed 4 bases, J shed 0 bases, and the junction held 6 bases outside the gene matches.

V usage is TRBV6-2 or TRBV6-3 and J usage is TRBJ2-1, with D unclear. The CDR3 is 12 amino acids. CDR1 MNHEY and CDR2 SVGEGT come from the germline V gene. The V end was cut by 0 bases, the J end by 10 bases, with 7 bases between. The CDR3 nucleotides read TGTGCCAGCAGTTACTCGGTGGAGGAGCAGTTCTTC. It is translated as CASSYSVEEQFF.

J is TRBJ1-2 and V is TRBV30; a weak D match, TRBD1 (6 bases). The length of the CDR3 is 14 residues. Trimming took 3 bases from V and 6 from J, leaving 17 bases between them. CDR1 is GTSNPN and CDR2 is SVGIG in the germline V gene (reference sequence). The CDR3 loop reads CAWRNTGGEDGYTF. As DNA, the CDR3 is TGTGCCTGGAGGAATACCGGGGGCGAGGATGGCTACACCTTC.

V gene TRBV4-1 combines with J gene TRBJ2-5; D possibly uses TRBD1 or TRBD2 (5 bases each). V was shortened by 1 base and J by 5 bases, with 8 bases between the two germline ends. The germline V gene encodes CDR1 MGHRA and CDR2 YSYEKL. The CDR3 consists of 13 residues. This CDR3 reads CASSQGGDETQYF. The CDR3 DNA reads as TGCGCCAGCAGCCAAGGAGGGGACGAGACCCAGTACTTC.

The chain links TRBV15 to TRBJ2-2, with D possibly TRBD1 on 5 matching bases. Trimming cost V 1 base and J 6 bases, with 12 bases left between them. CDR1 and CDR2 (germline): LNHNV, YYDKDF (reference sequence). The CDR3 is 15 amino acids. In DNA, the CDR3 is TGTGCCACCAGCAGAGCGAGAGAAGGGGCCGGGGAGCTGTTTTTT. Translation gives CATSRAREGAGELFF.

V usage is TRBV4-3 and J usage is TRBJ1-1; 7 positions agree with TRBD1. V shed 0 bases, J shed 7 bases, and the junction held 2 bases outside the gene matches. There are 13 residues in the CDR3. The germline gives CDR1 LGHNA, CDR2 YSLEER. CDR3 DNA: TGCGCCAGCAGCCAAGAGACAGGGCTTGAAGCTTTCTTT. This sequence encodes CASSQETGLEAFF.

The CDR3 DNA reads as TGTGCCAGCAGCACCGGACAGTCCTATGGCTACACCTTC. As protein: CASSTGQSYGYTF. The J gene is TRBJ1-2, the V gene TRBV5-4; the D gene is possibly TRBD1 (6 bases). V lost 4 bases and J lost 4, with 11 bases in between. Germline V CDR1 and CDR2: SGHNT, YYREEE (reference sequence). This CDR3 spans 13 amino acids.

This clonotype was seen ten or more times. The chain links TRBV5-1 to TRBJ2-7; 7 bases align to TRBD2. This CDR3 is built from 13 residues. Losses at the gene ends were 5 bases for V and 2 bases for J; bases not matched to a gene: 4. Germline V gene data show CDR1 as SGHRS and CDR2 as YFSETQ. Written as DNA, the CDR3 is TGCGCCAGCAGGTGGGGGGGAACCTACGAGCAGTACTTC. This sequence encodes CASRWGGTYEQYF. The variable domain in full, completed from reference TRBV5-1 and TRBJ2-7, reads KAGVTQTPRYLIKTRGQQVTLSCSPISGHRSVSWYQQTPGQGLQFLFEYFSETQRNKGNFPGRFSGRQFSNSRSEMNVSTLELGDSALYLCASRWGGTYEQYFGPGTRLTVT.

The genes are TRBV15 and TRBJ2-1, with no clear D. Germline V lookup: CDR1 LNHNV, CDR2 YYDKDF (reference sequence). The CDR3 spans 13 residues. V was shortened by 1 base and J by 8 bases, with 9 bases between the two germline ends. CDR3 protein: CATSRGWVDEQFF. The CDR3 region has the DNA TGTGCCACCAGCAGAGGTTGGGTAGATGAGCAGTTCTTC.

A few counts support this clonotype. This chain uses TRBV20-1 with TRBJ1-2; no clear D gene. Trimming took off 1 base at V and 3 bases at J, with 3 bases between the two ends. This CDR3 comprises 11 residues. Germline V gene data show CDR1 as DFQATT and CDR2 as SNEGSKA (reference sequence). The CDR3 region has the DNA TGCAGTGCTAGAGCGGACTATGGCTACACCTTC. The encoded protein is CSARADYGYTF.

The J gene is TRBJ2-2, the V gene TRBV24-1; D gene uncertain. The V and J ends lost 4 bases and 7 bases respectively, with 6 bases between them. The CDR3 has 12 residues. Germline V gives CDR1 KGHDR, CDR2 SFDVKD. The CDR3 bases are TGTGCCACCAGTGAGGAAATCGGGGAGCTGTTTTTT. It encodes CATSEEIGELFF.